This TCR beta chain was observed in a study of radiation and T cells in renal cell carcinoma. Study results and caveats: From baseline, blood top tumor clonotypes peaked at 2 weeks post-radiation.

The time point here: blood 4 weeks post-SBRT, at nephrectomy. Specified treatment: 15 Gy SBRT to primary tumor, nephrectomy 4 weeks later. Nephrectomy followed 15 Gy stereotactic body radiation by 4 weeks. After SBRT, blood was collected at 2 and 4 weeks, plus baseline. This renal cell carcinoma was of the clear cell type. With respect to this clone: Its target is unknown.

The CDR3 spans 15 residues. Germline-derived CDR1 and CDR2 are MNHEY and SMNVEV (reference sequence). Trimming took off 2 bases at V and 7 bases at J, with 17 bases between the two ends. TCRdb's table, derived via immunoSEQ multiplex PCR, lists solely in-frame clones and lacks some. The sample has 130,000 to 150,000 clones, 75% to 90% seen once. The source of this sequence is a woman between 45 and 65 years old with renal cell carcinoma. The rearrangement links TRBV27 to TRBJ2-5, with D maybe TRBD1 (6 bases). The material sequenced was blood, taken from a patient whose treatment included radiotherapy and nephrectomy. The CDR3 protein is CASSLAPGAHGTQYF. In DNA, the CDR3 is TGTGCCAGCAGTTTAGCGCCAGGGGCTCACGGGACCCAGTACTTC.